This T cell receptor (beta chain) derives from a study of T cell repertoires in cytomegalovirus infection. Across the whole study: Recently identified HLA-C-restricted CMV epitopes and well-studied HLA-B-restricted CMV epitopes were used by the study. Based on public TCR beta signatures, there were indications of CMV infection and of a matching HLA type.

Overall study findings and caveats: HLA-C-restricted TCR beta clonotypes specific for CMV led the ex vivo response.

The ends were cut back, 2 bases at V and 0 bases at J, with 6 bases in the middle. The CDR3 consists of 15 residues. CDR1 is SGHDT and CDR2 is YYEEEE in the germline V gene. MiXCR, run by TCRdb on the reads, gives a single entry per CDR3 protein. The sample has approximately 730,000 distinct CDR3 sequences; almost 30% are singletons. Note on this clonotype: Its antigen remains unknown.

The source is a human donor in good health (CMV status not recorded). Some clones in this sample may be carry-over from other donors' samples. V gene TRBV5-6 combines with J gene TRBJ1-6, with D tentatively TRBD1 (5 bases). The sequencing used cultured CD8+ T cells from PBMCs, collected from culture after CMV antigen stimulation. The CDR3 sequence is CASSFRGSYNSPLHF. The CDR3 DNA is TGTGCCAGCAGCTTTAGGGGCTCCTATAATTCACCCCTCCACTTT.